The 4 T cell receptor beta chains reported below all come from one sample, sequenced in a study of blood T cell repertoires in COVID-19. Measured with immunoSEQ multiplex PCR; TCRdb has only the in-frame clones, and not every one. This table holds 150,000 to 200,000 clones, 79% found once. What was sequenced was peripheral blood. The source is a woman aged 40 to 50 with COVID-19, enrolled during active disease.

This chain links TRBV7-2 with TRBJ1-3; 7 positions match TRBD1. Germline lookup yields CDR1 SGHTA and CDR2 FQGNSA. The CDR3 extends over 15 amino acids. The ends lost 5 bases at V and 4 bases at J; junction bases unmatched: 8. The CDR3 DNA follows: TGTGCCAGCAGCCCCAACAGGGGAGCCGGAAACACCATATATTTT. This translates into CASSPNRGAGNTIYF.

The rearrangement joins TRBV5-6 to TRBJ2-1, with TRBD2 matching over 9 bases. V was pared by 3 bases and J by 3 bases, with 13 bases of the junction left unmatched. Germline V gene sequence: CDR1 SGHDT, CDR2 YYEEEE. The CDR3 is made up of 18 amino acids. As DNA, the CDR3 is TGTGCCAGCAGCTCGCCGGGGGATTGGCGGGAGGGCTACAATGAGCAGTTCTTC. Amino acid sequence: CASSSPGDWREGYNEQFF.

J is TRBJ2-7 and V is TRBV6-2 or TRBV6-3; 8 bases line up with TRBD2. Germline-derived CDR1 and CDR2 are MNHEY and SVGEGT. The CDR3 loop spans 20 amino acids. Unmatched junction bases numbered 21, after V lost 2 bases and J lost 3 bases. The chain's CDR3 is CASSYPQGLGGGSNGYEQYF. The CDR3 coding sequence is TGTGCCAGCAGTTACCCTCAAGGTTTGGGCGGGGGGAGCAACGGCTACGAGCAGTACTTC.

This rearrangement joins TRBV19 to TRBJ1-1; D not resolved. Germline loops: CDR1 LNHDA, CDR2 SQIVND (reference sequence). Trimming cost V 3 bases and J 8 bases, with 7 bases left between them. The CDR3 length is 11 residues. The CDR3 DNA reads TGTGCCAGTAGTATCCGGGTGGAAGCTTTCTTT. Translating it yields CASSIRVEAFF.